This T cell receptor (beta chain) originates from a study of patients with pleural tuberculosis (dated by TCRdb to the mid-2010s). The sample holds many counts of this clonotype. The antigen this receptor binds is unknown. No base qualities exist here, and no much larger clone lies one base off it. V ends up 0 bases short and J 5 bases short, with an unmatched junction base count of 5. According to the germline V gene (reference sequence), CDR1 reads DFQATT and CDR2 reads SNEGSKA. Spanning cysteine to phenylalanine, the CDR3 consists of 15 amino acids. The only DNA kept is the CDR3, 45 bases in frame from the first base. The listed sequencing device is Illumina Genome Analyzer IIx. In TCRdb, the public reads were trimmed at Q25 with fastp and aligned with MiXCR, with productive beta chains retained. Rows with a matching CDR3 protein are joined into one entry that keeps the most common DNA and genes. The sample profile shows around 54,000 distinct CDR3 sequences; 5.5% to 8% of them were found once. About 17% of the sample lies in the top ten.

The sequence is built from TRBV20-1 and TRBJ2-1; 9 of the junction bases match TRBD2. The sequence came from a human donor with pleural tuberculosis. Here the CDR3 is given as CSARDPLAGNNEQFF. DNA sequence: TGCAGTGCTAGAGATCCACTAGCGGGCAACAATGAGCAGTTCTTC.